These 12 T cell receptor beta chains were sequenced from one sample in a study of cytomegalovirus exposure and HLA in healthy donors. It was with 60 Vbeta and 13 Jbeta primers that the PCR ran. Profiled with immunoSEQ multiplex PCR; TCRdb holds only in-frame clones, not every one. The sample lists around 100,000 clones, 74% occurring once. Input material: PBMCs. All receptors come from a man aged 25-45 years in good health and CMV-seropositive.

J is TRBJ2-1 and V is TRBV6-5; TRBD1 aligns across 9 bases. The CDR3 loop spans 14 amino acids. CDR1 is MNHEY and CDR2 is SVGAGI in the germline V gene. Trimming removed 4 bases from V and 10 bases from J; junction bases left unmatched: 8. In DNA form, the CDR3 reads TGTGCCAGCAGTTTCATCCCGGGACAGGGCGAGCAGTTCTTC. Protein: CASSFIPGQGEQFF.

CDR3: CASSRDGTGGPQHF. The CDR3, as DNA: TGCGCCAGCAGCAGGGACGGGACTGGGGGGCCCCAGCATTTT. J is TRBJ1-5 and V is TRBV5-1; the D gene is possibly TRBD1 (5 bases). CDR3 size: 14 residues. Germline values: CDR1 SGHRS, CDR2 YFSETQ. V lost 4 bases, J lost 9 bases, and 17 bases lay in between.

The chain is built from TRBV5-4 and TRBJ2-3; the match to TRBD1 covers 9 bases. There are 15 residues in the CDR3. Germline V lookup: CDR1 SGHNT, CDR2 YYREEE (reference sequence). Germline trimming cut 3 bases from V and 5 bases from J; bases unmatched to any gene: 7. CDR3 amino acids: CASSSPTGGRDTQYF. For the CDR3, the DNA is TGTGCCAGCAGCTCCCCTACAGGGGGCAGAGATACGCAGTATTTT. Using reference TRBV5-4 and TRBJ2-3 for the parts outside the CDR3, the full variable domain is ETGVTQSPTHLIKTRGQQVTLRCSSQSGHNTVSWYQQALGQGPQFIFQYYREEENGRGNFPPRFSGLQFPNYSSELNVNALELDDSALYLCASSSPTGGRDTQYFGPGTRLTVL.

The chain has TRBV27 and TRBJ2-7, with 11 bases lining up with TRBD1. The V segment lost 5 bases and the J segment 5 bases; nucleotides outside the gene matches: 5. The germline V gene has CDR1 MNHEY and CDR2 SMNVEV (reference sequence). The CDR3 runs to 14 residues. The CDR3 DNA sequence: TGTGCCAGCAGTCCCCGGGACAGGGGGAACGAGCAGTACTTC. Translating gives CASSPRDRGNEQYF.

This clone was seen only a few times. This rearrangement joins TRBV5-6 to TRBJ1-1, with D perhaps matching TRBD1 (6 bases). The germline CDR1 and CDR2 sequences are SGHDT and YYEEEE. CDR3 size: 15 residues. Trimming took 6 bases from V and 1 from J, leaving 16 bases between them. As DNA, the CDR3 is TGTGCCAGCAAGGGGGGGGCTTACGAGAACACTGAAGCTTTCTTT. Protein: CASKGGAYENTEAFF.

This chain joins TRBV19 and TRBJ2-2, with TRBD1 matching over 7 bases. The CDR3 contains 16 residues. Germline V gene sequence: CDR1 LNHDA, CDR2 SQIVND (reference sequence). V trimming: 5 bases; J trimming: 0 bases; junction bases outside the gene matches: 6. The CDR3 DNA is TGTGCCAGTAGTGGTTGGGGACAGACGAACACCGGGGAGCTGTTTTTT. Amino acid sequence: CASSGWGQTNTGELFF.

The chain uses TRBV7-7 and TRBJ2-1, with TRBD1 as a possible D gene (5 bases). Germline V gene data show CDR1 as SSHAT and CDR2 as FNYEAQ (reference sequence). V lost 6 bases and J lost 5, with 17 bases in between. The CDR3 is 15 amino acids. The CDR3 bases are TGTGCCAGCAGTTACGGTGTTCTGACAGACAATGAGCAGTTCTTC. It codes for CASSYGVLTDNEQFF.

This clone was seen only a few times. The gene calls are TRBV30 and TRBJ2-7, with 9 bases identical to TRBD2. V lost 3 bases and J lost 3; bases outside the gene matches: 6. The CDR3 runs to 14 residues. CDR1 GTSNPN and CDR2 SVGIG come from the germline V gene (reference sequence). The CDR3 reads CAWRAGGPHYEQYF. The CDR3 DNA sequence: TGTGCCTGGAGGGCGGGGGGGCCTCACTACGAGCAGTACTTC.

This chain uses TRBV5-8 with TRBJ2-7, with D perhaps matching TRBD1 (6 bases). CDR3 size: 17 residues. V dropped 4 bases and J dropped 1 base, with 21 bases sitting between them. Per germline, CDR1 SGHTS and CDR2 YDEGEE. CDR3 sequence: CASSPGHIDRRSYEQYF. The CDR3 nucleotides read TGTGCCAGCAGCCCGGGACATATTGATAGGAGGTCCTACGAGCAGTACTTC.

The genes are TRBV10-1 and TRBJ2-2; 8 nucleotides line up with TRBD1. CDR1 is WNHNN and CDR2 is SYGVQD in the germline V gene (reference sequence). V lost 8 bases and J lost 5; bases outside the gene matches: 7. The CDR3 covers 14 residues. DNA of the CDR3: TGCGCCAGCCAAAGACAGGGGCGGACCGGGGAGCTGTTTTTT. Translating it yields CASQRQGRTGELFF.

This sequence joins TRBV5-4 and TRBJ1-5; 9 nucleotides match TRBD1. Germline V gene sequence: CDR1 SGHNT, CDR2 YYREEE (reference sequence). The V gene end was trimmed by 0 bases and the J gene end by 3 bases; junction bases not matched to a gene: 1. The CDR3 is 15 amino acids. CDR3 loop: CASSLGTGDNQPQHF. For the CDR3, the DNA is TGTGCCAGCAGCTTGGGGACAGGGGACAATCAGCCCCAGCATTTT.

The V call is TRBV10-1, the J call TRBJ1-1; 7 positions match TRBD1. V gave up 7 bases and J gave up 10 bases; unmatched junction bases: 9. This CDR3 has 12 residues. Germline V gives CDR1 WNHNN, CDR2 SYGVQD (reference sequence). CDR3: CASTRDRIVAFF. The CDR3, as DNA: TGCGCCAGCACCCGGGACAGAATCGTAGCTTTCTTT.